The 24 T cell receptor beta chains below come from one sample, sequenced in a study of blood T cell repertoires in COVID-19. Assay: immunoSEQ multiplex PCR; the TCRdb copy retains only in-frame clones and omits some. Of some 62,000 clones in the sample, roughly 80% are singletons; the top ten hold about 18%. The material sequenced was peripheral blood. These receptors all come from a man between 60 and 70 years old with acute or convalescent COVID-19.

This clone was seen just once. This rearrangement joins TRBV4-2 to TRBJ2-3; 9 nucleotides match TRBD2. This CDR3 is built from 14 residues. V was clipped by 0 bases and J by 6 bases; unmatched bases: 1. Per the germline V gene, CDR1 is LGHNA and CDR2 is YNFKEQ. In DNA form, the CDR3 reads TGTGCCAGCAGCCAAGATAGCGGGAGCGATACGCAGTATTTT. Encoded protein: CASSQDSGSDTQYF.

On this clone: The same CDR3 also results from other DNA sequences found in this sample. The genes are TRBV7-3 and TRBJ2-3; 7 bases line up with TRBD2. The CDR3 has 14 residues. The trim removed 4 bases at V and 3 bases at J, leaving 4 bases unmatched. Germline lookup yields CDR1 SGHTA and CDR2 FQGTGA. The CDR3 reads CASSSGLETDTQYF. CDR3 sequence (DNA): TGTGCCAGCAGCTCCGGACTAGAAACAGATACGCAGTATTTT.

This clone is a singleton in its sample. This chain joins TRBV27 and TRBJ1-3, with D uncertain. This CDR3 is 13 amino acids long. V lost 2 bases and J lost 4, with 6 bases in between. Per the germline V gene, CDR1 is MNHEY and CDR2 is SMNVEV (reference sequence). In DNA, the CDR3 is TGTGCCAGCAGTTTACTACTAGGAAACACCATATATTTT. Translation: CASSLLLGNTIYF.

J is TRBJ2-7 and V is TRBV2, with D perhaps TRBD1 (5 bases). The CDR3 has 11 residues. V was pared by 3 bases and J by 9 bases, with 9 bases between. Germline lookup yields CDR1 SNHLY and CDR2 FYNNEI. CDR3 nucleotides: TGTGCCAGCAGTGATTTAAGGGGGCAGTACTTC. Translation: CASSDLRGQYF.

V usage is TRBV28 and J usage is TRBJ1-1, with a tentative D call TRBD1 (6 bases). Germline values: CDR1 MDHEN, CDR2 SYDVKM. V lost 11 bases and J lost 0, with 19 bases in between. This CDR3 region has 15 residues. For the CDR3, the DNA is TGTGCCGCAAAACAGGGTTCCCCTCTGAACACTGAAGCTTTCTTT. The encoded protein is CAAKQGSPLNTEAFF.

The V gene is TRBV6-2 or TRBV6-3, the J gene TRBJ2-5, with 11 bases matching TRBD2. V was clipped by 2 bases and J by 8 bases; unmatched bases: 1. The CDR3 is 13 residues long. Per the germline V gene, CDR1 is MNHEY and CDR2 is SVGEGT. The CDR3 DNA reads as TGTGCCAGCAGTTACGGACTAGCGGGCACCCAGTACTTC. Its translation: CASSYGLAGTQYF.

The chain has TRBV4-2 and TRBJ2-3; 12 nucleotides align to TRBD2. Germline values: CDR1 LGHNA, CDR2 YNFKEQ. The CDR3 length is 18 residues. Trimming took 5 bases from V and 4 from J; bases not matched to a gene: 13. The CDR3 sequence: CASSSGSASGRAPDTQYF. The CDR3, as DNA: TGTGCCAGCAGCTCGGGATCGGCTAGCGGGAGGGCCCCAGATACGCAGTATTTT.

CDR3 nucleotide sequence: TGTGCCAGTAGTCCTCCACTCGACAGGGGGCCTCAGCCCCAGCATTTT. Residues: CASSPPLDRGPQPQHF. V usage is TRBV19 and J usage is TRBJ1-5, with 10 bases matching TRBD1. V trimming: 5 bases; J trimming: 6 bases; junction bases outside the gene matches: 10. The CDR3 is 16 residues long. The germline CDR1 and CDR2 sequences are LNHDA and SQIVND (reference sequence).

CDR3 nucleotide sequence: TGCGCCAGCAGCCAAGACTACAATCAGCCCCAGCATTTT. It is translated as CASSQDYNQPQHF. This chain uses TRBV10-1 with TRBJ1-5; D remains ambiguous. V lost 6 bases and J lost 3, with 9 bases in between. Per the germline V gene, CDR1 is WNHNN and CDR2 is SYGVQD (reference sequence). This CDR3 is built from 13 residues.

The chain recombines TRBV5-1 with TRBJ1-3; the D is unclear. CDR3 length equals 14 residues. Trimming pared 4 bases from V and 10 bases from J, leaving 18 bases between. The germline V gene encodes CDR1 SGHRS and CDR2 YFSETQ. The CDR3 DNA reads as TGCGCCAGCAGCAAGGCCGGTACGGGAGCGACCATATATTTT. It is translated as CASSKAGTGATIYF.

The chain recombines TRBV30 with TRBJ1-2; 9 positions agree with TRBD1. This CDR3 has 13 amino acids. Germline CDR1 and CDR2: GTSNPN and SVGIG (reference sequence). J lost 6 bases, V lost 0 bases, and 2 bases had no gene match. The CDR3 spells CAWSVGTGNGYTF. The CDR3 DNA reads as TGTGCCTGGAGTGTGGGGACAGGGAATGGCTACACCTTC. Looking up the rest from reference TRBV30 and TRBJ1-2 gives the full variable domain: SQTIHQWPATLVQPVGSPLSLECTVEGTSNPNLYWYRQAAGRGLQLLFYSVGIGQISSEVPQNLSASRPQDRQFILSSKKLLLSDSGFYLCAWSVGTGNGYTFGSGTRLTVV.

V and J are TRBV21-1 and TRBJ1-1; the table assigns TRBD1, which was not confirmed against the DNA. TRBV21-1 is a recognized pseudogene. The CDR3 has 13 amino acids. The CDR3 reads CASSYNRNTEAFF. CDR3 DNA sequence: TGTGCCAGCAGTTACAATCGGAACACTGAAGCTTTCTTT.

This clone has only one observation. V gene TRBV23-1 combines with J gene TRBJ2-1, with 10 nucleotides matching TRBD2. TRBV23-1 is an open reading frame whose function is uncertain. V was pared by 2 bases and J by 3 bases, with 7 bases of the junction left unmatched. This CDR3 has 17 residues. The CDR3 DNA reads TGCGCCAGCAGTCAACCTACACTAGCGGGGATCTACAATGAGCAGTTCTTC. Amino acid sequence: CASSQPTLAGIYNEQFF.

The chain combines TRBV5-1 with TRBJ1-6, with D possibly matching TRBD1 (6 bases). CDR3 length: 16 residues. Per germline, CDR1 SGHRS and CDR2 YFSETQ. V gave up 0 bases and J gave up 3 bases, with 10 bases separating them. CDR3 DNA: TGCGCCAGCAGCTTGGGCGAACAGGGCTATAATTCACCCCTCCACTTT. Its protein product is CASSLGEQGYNSPLHF.

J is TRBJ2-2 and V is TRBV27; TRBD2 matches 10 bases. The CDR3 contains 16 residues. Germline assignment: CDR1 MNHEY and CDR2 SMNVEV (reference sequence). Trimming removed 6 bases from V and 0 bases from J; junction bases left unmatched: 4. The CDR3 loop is CASSSLAGTNTGELFF. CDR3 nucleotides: TGTGCCAGCAGCTCACTAGCGGGAACGAACACCGGGGAGCTGTTTTTT.

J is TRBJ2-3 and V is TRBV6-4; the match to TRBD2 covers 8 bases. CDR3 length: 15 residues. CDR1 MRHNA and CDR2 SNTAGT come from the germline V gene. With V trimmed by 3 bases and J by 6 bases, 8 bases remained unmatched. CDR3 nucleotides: TGTGCCAGCAGTGAGTCTCCGGGAGGGACGGATACGCAGTATTTT. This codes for CASSESPGGTDTQYF.

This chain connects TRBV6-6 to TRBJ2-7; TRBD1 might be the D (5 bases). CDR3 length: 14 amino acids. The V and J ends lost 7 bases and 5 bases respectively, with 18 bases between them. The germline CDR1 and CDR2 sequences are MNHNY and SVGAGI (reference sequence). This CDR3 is CASTTDTGSHEQYF. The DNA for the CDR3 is TGTGCCAGCACCACGGACACTGGTAGCCACGAGCAGTACTTC.

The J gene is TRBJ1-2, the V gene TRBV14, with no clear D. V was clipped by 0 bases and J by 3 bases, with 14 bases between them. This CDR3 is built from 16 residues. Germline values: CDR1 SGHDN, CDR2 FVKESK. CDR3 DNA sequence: TGTGCCAGCAGCCAAGATCTTAACAGTAGATACTATGGCTACACCTTC. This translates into CASSQDLNSRYYGYTF.

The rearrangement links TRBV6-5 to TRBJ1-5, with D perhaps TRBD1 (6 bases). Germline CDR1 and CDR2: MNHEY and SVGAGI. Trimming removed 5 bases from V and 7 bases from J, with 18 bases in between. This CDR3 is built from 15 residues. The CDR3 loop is CASSNGQNPGQPQHF. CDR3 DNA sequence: TGTGCCAGCAGTAACGGACAGAACCCAGGGCAGCCCCAGCATTTT.

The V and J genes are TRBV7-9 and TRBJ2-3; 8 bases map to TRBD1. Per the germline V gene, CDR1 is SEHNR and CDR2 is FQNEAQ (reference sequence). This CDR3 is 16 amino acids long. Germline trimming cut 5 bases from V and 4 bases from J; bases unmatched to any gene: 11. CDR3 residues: CASSVGHRGVADTQYF. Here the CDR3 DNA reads TGTGCCAGCAGCGTAGGGCACAGGGGGGTGGCAGATACGCAGTATTTT.

This CDR3 is CASSFDRGRTGELFF. The CDR3 coding sequence is TGTGCCAGCAGTTTTGACAGGGGGAGGACCGGGGAGCTGTTTTTT. The V call is TRBV7-9, the J call TRBJ2-2; TRBD1 aligns across 9 bases. Germline CDR1 is SEHNR and CDR2 is FQNEAQ (reference sequence). J lost 5 bases, V lost 6 bases, and 7 bases had no gene match. The CDR3 is 15 amino acids.

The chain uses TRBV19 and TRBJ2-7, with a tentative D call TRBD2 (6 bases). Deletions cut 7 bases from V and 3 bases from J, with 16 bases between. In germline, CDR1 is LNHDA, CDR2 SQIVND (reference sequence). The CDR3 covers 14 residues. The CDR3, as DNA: TGTGCCAGTAAGTCGGGGGAGTCCCGCTACGAGCAGTACTTC. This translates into CASKSGESRYEQYF.

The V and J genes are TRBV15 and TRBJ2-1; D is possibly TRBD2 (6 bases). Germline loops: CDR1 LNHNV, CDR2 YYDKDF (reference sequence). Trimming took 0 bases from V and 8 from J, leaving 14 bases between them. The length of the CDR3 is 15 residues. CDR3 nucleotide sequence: TGTGCCACCAGCAGAGAGGGGGACTGGGGCGATGAGCAGTTCTTC. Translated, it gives CATSREGDWGDEQFF.

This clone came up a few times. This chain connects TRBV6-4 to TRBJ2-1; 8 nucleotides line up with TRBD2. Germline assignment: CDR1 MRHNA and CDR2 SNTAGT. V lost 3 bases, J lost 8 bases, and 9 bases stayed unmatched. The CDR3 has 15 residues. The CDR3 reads CASSDSSGRWYEQFF. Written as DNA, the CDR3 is TGTGCCAGCAGTGATTCCAGCGGGAGATGGTATGAGCAGTTCTTC.